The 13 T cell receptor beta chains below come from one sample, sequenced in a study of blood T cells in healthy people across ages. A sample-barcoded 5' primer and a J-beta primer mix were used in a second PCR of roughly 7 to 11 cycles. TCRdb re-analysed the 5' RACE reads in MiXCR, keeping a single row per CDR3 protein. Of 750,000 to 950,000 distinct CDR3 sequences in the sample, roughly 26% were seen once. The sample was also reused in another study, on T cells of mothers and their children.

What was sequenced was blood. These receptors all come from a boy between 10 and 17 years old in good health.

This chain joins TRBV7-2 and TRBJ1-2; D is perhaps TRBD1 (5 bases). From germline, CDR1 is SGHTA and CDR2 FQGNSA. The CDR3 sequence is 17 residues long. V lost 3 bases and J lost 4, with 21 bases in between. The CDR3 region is CASSLGGTRGPVYGYTF. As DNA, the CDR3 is TGTGCCAGCAGCTTGGGGGGGACCCGGGGACCTGTCTATGGCTACACCTTC.

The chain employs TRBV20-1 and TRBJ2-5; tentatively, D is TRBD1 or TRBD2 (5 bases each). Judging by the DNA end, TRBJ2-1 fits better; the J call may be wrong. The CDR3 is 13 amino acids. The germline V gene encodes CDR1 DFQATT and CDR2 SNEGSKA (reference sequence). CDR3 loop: CSARGRGVGEQFF. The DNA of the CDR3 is TGCAGTGCTAGGGGAAGGGGAGTAGGTGAGCAGTTCTTC.

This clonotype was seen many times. CDR3 coding DNA: TGTGCCACCGGCAGGCTAGCATCCAATGAGCAGTTCTTC. Encoded protein: CATGRLASNEQFF. The rearrangement links TRBV19 to TRBJ2-1; a weak D match, TRBD2 (5 bases). Germline V gene lookup returns CDR1 LNHDA and CDR2 SQIVND (reference sequence). V lost 10 bases to trimming and J lost 6 bases, with 16 bases between them. The length of the CDR3 is 13 residues.

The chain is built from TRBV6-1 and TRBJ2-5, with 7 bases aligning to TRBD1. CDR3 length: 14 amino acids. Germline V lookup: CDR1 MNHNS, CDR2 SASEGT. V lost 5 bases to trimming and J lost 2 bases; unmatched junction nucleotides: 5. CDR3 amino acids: CASSRGPVQETQYF. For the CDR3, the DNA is TGTGCCAGCAGTAGGGGGCCCGTTCAAGAGACCCAGTACTTC.

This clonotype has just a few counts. The CDR3 nucleotides are TGCAGCGTTGACGACAGGGGAAGCCAAGAGACCCAGTACTTC. Amino acids: CSVDDRGSQETQYF. The chain employs TRBV29-1 and TRBJ2-5; the match to TRBD1 covers 8 bases. After removal of 3 bases from V and 1 base from J, the junction contained 4 bases not matched to a gene. This CDR3 comprises 14 residues. Germline values: CDR1 SQVTM, CDR2 ANQGSEA. The full variable domain, its missing parts supplied by reference TRBV29-1 and TRBJ2-5, is SAVISQKPSRDICQRGTSLTIQCQVDSQVTMMFWYRQQPGQSLTLIATANQGSEATYESGFVIDKFPISRPNLTFSTLTVSNMSPEDSSIYLCSVDDRGSQETQYFGPGTRLLVL.

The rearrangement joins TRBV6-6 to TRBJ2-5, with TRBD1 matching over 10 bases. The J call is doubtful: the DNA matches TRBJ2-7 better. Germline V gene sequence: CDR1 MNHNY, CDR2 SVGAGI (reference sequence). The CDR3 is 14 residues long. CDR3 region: CATSPGTGDYEQYF. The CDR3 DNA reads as TGTGCCACCAGCCCCGGGACAGGGGACTACGAGCAGTACTTC.

The CDR3 DNA reads TGTGCCAGCAGCTTAGCGACTGCATCCTACGAGCAGTACTTC. It translates to CASSLATASYEQYF. The chain uses TRBV7-9 and TRBJ2-7; D unresolved. Germline assignment: CDR1 SEHNR and CDR2 FQNEAQ (reference sequence). V gave up 0 bases and J gave up 1 base, with 7 bases separating them. This CDR3 has 14 residues.

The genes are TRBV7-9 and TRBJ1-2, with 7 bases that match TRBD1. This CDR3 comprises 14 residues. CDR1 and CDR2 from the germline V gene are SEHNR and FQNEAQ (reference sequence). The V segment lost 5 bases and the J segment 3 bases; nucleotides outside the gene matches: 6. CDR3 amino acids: CASSEDRRDYGYTF. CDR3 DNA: TGTGCCAGCAGCGAGGACAGGAGGGACTATGGCTACACCTTC. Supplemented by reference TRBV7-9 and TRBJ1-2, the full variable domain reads DTGVSQNPRHKITKRGQNVTFRCDPISEHNRLYWYRQTLGQGPEFLTYFQNEAQLEKSRLLSDRFSAERPKGSFSTLEIQRTEQGDSAMYLCASSEDRRDYGYTFGSGTRLTVV.

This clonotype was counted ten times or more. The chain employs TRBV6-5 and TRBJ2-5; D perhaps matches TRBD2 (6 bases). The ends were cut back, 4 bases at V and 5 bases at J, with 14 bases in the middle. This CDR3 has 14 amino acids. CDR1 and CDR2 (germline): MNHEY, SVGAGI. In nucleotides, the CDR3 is TGTGCCAGCAGTTTGGACTATCGGGGGGAGACCCAGTACTTC. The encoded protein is CASSLDYRGETQYF.

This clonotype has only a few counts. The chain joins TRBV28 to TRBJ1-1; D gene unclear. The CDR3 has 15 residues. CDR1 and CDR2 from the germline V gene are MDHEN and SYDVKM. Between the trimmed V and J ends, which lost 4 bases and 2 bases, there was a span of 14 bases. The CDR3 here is CASSSSGNGNTEAFF. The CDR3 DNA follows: TGTGCCAGCAGTTCCTCTGGGAACGGAAACACTGAAGCTTTCTTT.

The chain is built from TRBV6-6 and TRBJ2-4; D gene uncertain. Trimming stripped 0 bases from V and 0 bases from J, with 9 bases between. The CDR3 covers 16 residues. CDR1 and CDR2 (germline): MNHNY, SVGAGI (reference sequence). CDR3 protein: CASSYSGHLAKNIQYF. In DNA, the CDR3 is TGTGCCAGCAGTTACTCCGGTCACTTAGCCAAAAACATTCAGTACTTC.

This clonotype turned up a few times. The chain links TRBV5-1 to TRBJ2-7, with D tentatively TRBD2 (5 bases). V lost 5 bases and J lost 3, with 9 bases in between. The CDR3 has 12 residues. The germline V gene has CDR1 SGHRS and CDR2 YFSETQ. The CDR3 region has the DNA TGCGCCAGCAGAAAGGGAGTCTACGAGCAGTACTTC. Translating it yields CASRKGVYEQYF.

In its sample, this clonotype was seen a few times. Here the CDR3 reads CASSARSPEKLFF. The CDR3 DNA follows: TGTGCCAGCAGTGCCCGCAGTCCGGAAAAACTGTTTTTT. The chain links TRBV27 to TRBJ1-4; D unclear. This CDR3 comprises 13 residues. Germline V gene data show CDR1 as MNHEY and CDR2 as SMNVEV (reference sequence). With 5 bases removed from V and 8 bases from J, the gap between germline ends came to 12 bases.